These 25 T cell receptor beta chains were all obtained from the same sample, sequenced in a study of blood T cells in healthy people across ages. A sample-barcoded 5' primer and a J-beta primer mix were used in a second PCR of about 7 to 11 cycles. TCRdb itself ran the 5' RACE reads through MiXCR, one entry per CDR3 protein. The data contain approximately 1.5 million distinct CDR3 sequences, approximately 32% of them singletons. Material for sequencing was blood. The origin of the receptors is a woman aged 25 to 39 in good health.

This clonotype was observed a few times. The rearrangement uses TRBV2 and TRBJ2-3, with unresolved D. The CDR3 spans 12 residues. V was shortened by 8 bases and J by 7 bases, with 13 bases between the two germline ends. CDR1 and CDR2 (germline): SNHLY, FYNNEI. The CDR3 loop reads CASGQIVNTQYF. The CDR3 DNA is TGTGCCAGCGGCCAGATTGTCAATACGCAGTATTTT.

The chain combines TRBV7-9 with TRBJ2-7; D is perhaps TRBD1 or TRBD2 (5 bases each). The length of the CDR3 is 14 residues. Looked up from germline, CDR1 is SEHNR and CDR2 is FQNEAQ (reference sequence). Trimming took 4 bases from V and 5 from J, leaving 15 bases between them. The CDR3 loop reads CASSSEDTSNEQYF. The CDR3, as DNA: TGTGCCAGCAGCTCGGAGGACACTTCCAACGAGCAGTACTTC.

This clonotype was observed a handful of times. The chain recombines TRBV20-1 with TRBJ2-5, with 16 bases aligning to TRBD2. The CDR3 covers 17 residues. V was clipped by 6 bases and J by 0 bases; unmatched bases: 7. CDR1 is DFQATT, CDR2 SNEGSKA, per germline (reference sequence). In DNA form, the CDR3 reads TGCAGTGCGGCTGGGACTAGCGGGGGGGCGTACCAAGAGACCCAGTACTTC. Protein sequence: CSAAGTSGGAYQETQYF.

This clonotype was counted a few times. The CDR3: CASSYSTAGGDTQYF. The CDR3, as DNA: TGTGCCAGCAGTTACTCGACAGCGGGGGGAGATACGCAGTATTTT. The chain combines TRBV6-5 with TRBJ2-3; 9 bases align to TRBD2. Trimming at V came to 0 bases and at J to 5 bases, leaving 3 bases not matched to a gene. The CDR3 contains 15 residues. The germline gives CDR1 MNHEY, CDR2 SVGAGI.

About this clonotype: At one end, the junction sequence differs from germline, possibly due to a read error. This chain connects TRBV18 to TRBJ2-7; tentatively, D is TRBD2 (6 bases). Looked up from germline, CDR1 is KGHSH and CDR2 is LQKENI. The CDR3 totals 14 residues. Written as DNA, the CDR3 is TGTGCCAGCCCACCACTTTCCGGAGGGAGCGAGCAGTACTTC. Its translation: CASPPLSGGSEQYF.

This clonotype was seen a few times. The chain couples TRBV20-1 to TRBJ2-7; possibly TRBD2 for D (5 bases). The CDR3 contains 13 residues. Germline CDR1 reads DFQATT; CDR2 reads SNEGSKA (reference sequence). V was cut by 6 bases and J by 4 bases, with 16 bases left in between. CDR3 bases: TGCAGTGCGAGACTTAGACGAGGGTACGAGCAGTACTTC. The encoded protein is CSARLRRGYEQYF.

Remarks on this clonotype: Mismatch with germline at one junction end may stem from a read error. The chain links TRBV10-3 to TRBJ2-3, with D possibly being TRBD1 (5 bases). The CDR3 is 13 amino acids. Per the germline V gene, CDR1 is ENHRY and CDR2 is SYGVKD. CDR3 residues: CAISILPTGTQYF. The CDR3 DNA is TGTGCCATCAGTATCCTTCCAACAGGTACGCAGTATTTT.

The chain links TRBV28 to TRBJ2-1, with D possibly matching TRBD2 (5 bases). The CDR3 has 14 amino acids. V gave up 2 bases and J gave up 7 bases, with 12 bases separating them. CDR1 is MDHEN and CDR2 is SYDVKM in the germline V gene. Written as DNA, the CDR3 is TGTGCCAGCAGTTTAACCTCTTGGGAGAATGAGCAGTTCTTC. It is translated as CASSLTSWENEQFF.

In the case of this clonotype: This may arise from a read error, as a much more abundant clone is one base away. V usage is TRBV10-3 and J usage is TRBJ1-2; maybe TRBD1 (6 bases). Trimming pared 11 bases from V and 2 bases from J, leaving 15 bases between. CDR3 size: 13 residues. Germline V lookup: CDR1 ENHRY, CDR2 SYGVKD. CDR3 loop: CAVEGETNYGYTF. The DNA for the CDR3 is TGTGCCGTAGAGGGGGAAACGAACTATGGCTACACCTTC.

The CDR3, as DNA: TGTGCCAGCAGCACGGGACAGAACGATGAGCAGTTCTTC. Its translation is CASSTGQNDEQFF. The chain joins TRBV7-2 to TRBJ2-1, with 7 bases lining up with TRBD1. CDR1 and CDR2 from the germline V gene are SGHTA and FQGNSA. CDR3 length equals 13 residues. The V and J ends lost 5 bases and 8 bases, in that order; junction bases with no gene match: 6. The full variable domain, its missing parts supplied by reference TRBV7-2 and TRBJ2-1, is GAGVSQSPSNKVTEKGKDVELRCDPISGHTALYWYRQSLGQGLEFLIYFQGNSAPDKSGLPSDRFSAERTGGSVSTLTIQRTQQEDSAVYLCASSTGQNDEQFFGPGTRLTVL.

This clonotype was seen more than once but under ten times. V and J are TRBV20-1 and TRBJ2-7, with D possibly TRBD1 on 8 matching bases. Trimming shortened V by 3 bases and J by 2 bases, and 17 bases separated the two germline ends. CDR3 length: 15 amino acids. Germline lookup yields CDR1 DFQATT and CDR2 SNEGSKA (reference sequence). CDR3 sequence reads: CSASRGDRPPYEQYF. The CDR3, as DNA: TGCAGTGCTAGCCGGGGGGACAGGCCACCCTACGAGCAGTACTTC.

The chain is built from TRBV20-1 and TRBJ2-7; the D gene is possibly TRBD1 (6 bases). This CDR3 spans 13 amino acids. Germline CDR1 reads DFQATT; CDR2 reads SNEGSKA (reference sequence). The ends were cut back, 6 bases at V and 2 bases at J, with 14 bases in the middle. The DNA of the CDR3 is TGCAGTGCGCCGACGGACAGCGCCTACGAGCAGTACTTC. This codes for CSAPTDSAYEQYF.

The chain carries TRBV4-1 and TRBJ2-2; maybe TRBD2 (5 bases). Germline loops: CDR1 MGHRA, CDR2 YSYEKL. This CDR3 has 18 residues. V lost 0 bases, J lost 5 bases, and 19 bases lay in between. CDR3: CASSQEPRVASPTGELFF. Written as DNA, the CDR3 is TGCGCCAGCAGCCAAGAACCAAGGGTGGCTAGCCCGACCGGGGAGCTGTTTTTT.

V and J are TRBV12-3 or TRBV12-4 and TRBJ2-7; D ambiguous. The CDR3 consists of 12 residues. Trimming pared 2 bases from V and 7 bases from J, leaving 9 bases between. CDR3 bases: TGTGCCAGCAGTTTATCCTCCTGGGAGCAGTACTTC. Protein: CASSLSSWEQYF.

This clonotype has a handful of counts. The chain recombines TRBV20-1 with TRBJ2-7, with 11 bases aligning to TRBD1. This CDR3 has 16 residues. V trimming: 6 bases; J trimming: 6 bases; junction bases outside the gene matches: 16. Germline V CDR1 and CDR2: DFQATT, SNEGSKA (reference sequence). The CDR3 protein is CSAARTRDRGVCEQYF. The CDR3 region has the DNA TGCAGTGCGGCGCGGACCAGGGACAGGGGGGTCTGCGAGCAGTACTTC.

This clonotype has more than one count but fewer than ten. In DNA, the CDR3 is TGCAGTGCTAGAGTCTCCTATCGGGAGGGCATCCTCATGGCCCAGTACTTC. This encodes CSARVSYREGILMAQYF. The chain combines TRBV20-1 with TRBJ2-5; 8 nucleotides line up with TRBD2. V lost 1 base to trimming and J lost 9 bases; unmatched junction nucleotides: 19. Germline V gene lookup returns CDR1 DFQATT and CDR2 SNEGSKA (reference sequence). This CDR3 region has 17 residues.

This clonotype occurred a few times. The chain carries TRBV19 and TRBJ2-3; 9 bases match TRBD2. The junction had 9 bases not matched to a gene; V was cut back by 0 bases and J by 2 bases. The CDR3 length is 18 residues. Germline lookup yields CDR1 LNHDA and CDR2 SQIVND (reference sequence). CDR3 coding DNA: TGTGCCAGTAGTATAGAGCCTCCCTTAGCGGGAGACACAGATACGCAGTATTTT. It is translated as CASSIEPPLAGDTDTQYF. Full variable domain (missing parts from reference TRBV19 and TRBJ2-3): DGGITQSPKYLFRKEGQNVTLSCEQNLNHDAMYWYRQDPGQGLRLIYYSQIVNDFQKGDIAEGYSVSREKKESFPLTVTSAQKNPTAFYLCASSIEPPLAGDTDTQYFGPGTRLTVL.

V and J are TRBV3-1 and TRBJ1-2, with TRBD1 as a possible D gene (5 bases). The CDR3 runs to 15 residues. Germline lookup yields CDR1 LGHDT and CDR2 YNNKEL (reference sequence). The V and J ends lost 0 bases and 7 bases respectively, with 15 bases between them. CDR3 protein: CASSQDTAGLSGYTF. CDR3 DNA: TGTGCCAGCAGCCAAGATACGGCAGGGCTTAGTGGCTACACCTTC.

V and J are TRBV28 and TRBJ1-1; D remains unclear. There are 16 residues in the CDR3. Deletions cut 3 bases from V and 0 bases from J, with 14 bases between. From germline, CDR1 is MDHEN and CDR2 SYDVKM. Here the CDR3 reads CASSFGGAIMNTEAFF. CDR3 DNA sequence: TGTGCCAGCAGTTTCGGTGGCGCGATCATGAACACTGAAGCTTTCTTT.

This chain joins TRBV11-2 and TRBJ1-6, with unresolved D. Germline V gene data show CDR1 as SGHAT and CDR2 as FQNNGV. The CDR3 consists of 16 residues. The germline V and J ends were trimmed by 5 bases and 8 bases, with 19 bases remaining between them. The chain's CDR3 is CASSSLRGGKDSPLHF. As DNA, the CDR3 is TGTGCCAGCAGCAGTCTGCGGGGTGGGAAGGATTCACCCCTCCACTTT. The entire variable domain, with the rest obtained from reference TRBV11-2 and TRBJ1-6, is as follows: EAGVAQSPRYKIIEKRQSVAFWCNPISGHATLYWYQQILGQGPKLLIQFQNNGVVDDSQLPKDRFSAERLKGVDSTLKIQPAKLEDSAVYLCASSSLRGGKDSPLHFGNGTRLTVT.

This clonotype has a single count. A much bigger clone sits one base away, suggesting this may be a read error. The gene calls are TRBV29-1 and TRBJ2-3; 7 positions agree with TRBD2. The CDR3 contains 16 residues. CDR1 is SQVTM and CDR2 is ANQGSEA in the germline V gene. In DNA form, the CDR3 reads TGCAGCGCTGAAGATCTGACTAGCAGTGGCACAGATACGCAGTATTTT. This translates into CSAEDLTSSGTDTQYF.

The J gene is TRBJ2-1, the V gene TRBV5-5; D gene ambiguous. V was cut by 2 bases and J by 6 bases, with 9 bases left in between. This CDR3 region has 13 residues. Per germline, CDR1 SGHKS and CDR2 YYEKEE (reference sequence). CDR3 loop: CASSFRLFNEQFF. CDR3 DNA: TGTGCCAGCAGCTTTCGACTCTTCAATGAGCAGTTCTTC.

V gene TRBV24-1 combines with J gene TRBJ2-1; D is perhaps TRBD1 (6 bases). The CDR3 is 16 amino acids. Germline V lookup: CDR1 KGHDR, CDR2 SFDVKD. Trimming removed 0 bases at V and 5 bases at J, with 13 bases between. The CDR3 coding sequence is TGTGCCACCAGTGATTTGCAACCAGGGGTTAACAATGAGCAGTTCTTC. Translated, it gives CATSDLQPGVNNEQFF.

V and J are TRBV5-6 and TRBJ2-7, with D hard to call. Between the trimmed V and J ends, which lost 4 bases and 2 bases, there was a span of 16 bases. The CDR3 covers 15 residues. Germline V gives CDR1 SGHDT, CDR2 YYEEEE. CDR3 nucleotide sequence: TGTGCCAGCAGCCGTGGCCTTAACCCAACCTACGAGCAGTACTTC. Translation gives CASSRGLNPTYEQYF. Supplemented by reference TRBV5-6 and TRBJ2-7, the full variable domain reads DAGVTQSPTHLIKTRGQQVTLRCSPKSGHDTVSWYQQALGQGPQFIFQYYEEEERQRGNFPDRFSGHQFPNYSSELNVNALLLGDSALYLCASSRGLNPTYEQYFGPGTRLTVT.

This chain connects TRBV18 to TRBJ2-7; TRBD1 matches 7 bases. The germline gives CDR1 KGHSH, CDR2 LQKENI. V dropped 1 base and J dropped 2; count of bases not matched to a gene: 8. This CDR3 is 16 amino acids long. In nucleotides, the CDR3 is TGTGCCAGCTCACCACTTATGGGGACAGCGGCCTACGAGCAGTACTTC. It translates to CASSPLMGTAAYEQYF.